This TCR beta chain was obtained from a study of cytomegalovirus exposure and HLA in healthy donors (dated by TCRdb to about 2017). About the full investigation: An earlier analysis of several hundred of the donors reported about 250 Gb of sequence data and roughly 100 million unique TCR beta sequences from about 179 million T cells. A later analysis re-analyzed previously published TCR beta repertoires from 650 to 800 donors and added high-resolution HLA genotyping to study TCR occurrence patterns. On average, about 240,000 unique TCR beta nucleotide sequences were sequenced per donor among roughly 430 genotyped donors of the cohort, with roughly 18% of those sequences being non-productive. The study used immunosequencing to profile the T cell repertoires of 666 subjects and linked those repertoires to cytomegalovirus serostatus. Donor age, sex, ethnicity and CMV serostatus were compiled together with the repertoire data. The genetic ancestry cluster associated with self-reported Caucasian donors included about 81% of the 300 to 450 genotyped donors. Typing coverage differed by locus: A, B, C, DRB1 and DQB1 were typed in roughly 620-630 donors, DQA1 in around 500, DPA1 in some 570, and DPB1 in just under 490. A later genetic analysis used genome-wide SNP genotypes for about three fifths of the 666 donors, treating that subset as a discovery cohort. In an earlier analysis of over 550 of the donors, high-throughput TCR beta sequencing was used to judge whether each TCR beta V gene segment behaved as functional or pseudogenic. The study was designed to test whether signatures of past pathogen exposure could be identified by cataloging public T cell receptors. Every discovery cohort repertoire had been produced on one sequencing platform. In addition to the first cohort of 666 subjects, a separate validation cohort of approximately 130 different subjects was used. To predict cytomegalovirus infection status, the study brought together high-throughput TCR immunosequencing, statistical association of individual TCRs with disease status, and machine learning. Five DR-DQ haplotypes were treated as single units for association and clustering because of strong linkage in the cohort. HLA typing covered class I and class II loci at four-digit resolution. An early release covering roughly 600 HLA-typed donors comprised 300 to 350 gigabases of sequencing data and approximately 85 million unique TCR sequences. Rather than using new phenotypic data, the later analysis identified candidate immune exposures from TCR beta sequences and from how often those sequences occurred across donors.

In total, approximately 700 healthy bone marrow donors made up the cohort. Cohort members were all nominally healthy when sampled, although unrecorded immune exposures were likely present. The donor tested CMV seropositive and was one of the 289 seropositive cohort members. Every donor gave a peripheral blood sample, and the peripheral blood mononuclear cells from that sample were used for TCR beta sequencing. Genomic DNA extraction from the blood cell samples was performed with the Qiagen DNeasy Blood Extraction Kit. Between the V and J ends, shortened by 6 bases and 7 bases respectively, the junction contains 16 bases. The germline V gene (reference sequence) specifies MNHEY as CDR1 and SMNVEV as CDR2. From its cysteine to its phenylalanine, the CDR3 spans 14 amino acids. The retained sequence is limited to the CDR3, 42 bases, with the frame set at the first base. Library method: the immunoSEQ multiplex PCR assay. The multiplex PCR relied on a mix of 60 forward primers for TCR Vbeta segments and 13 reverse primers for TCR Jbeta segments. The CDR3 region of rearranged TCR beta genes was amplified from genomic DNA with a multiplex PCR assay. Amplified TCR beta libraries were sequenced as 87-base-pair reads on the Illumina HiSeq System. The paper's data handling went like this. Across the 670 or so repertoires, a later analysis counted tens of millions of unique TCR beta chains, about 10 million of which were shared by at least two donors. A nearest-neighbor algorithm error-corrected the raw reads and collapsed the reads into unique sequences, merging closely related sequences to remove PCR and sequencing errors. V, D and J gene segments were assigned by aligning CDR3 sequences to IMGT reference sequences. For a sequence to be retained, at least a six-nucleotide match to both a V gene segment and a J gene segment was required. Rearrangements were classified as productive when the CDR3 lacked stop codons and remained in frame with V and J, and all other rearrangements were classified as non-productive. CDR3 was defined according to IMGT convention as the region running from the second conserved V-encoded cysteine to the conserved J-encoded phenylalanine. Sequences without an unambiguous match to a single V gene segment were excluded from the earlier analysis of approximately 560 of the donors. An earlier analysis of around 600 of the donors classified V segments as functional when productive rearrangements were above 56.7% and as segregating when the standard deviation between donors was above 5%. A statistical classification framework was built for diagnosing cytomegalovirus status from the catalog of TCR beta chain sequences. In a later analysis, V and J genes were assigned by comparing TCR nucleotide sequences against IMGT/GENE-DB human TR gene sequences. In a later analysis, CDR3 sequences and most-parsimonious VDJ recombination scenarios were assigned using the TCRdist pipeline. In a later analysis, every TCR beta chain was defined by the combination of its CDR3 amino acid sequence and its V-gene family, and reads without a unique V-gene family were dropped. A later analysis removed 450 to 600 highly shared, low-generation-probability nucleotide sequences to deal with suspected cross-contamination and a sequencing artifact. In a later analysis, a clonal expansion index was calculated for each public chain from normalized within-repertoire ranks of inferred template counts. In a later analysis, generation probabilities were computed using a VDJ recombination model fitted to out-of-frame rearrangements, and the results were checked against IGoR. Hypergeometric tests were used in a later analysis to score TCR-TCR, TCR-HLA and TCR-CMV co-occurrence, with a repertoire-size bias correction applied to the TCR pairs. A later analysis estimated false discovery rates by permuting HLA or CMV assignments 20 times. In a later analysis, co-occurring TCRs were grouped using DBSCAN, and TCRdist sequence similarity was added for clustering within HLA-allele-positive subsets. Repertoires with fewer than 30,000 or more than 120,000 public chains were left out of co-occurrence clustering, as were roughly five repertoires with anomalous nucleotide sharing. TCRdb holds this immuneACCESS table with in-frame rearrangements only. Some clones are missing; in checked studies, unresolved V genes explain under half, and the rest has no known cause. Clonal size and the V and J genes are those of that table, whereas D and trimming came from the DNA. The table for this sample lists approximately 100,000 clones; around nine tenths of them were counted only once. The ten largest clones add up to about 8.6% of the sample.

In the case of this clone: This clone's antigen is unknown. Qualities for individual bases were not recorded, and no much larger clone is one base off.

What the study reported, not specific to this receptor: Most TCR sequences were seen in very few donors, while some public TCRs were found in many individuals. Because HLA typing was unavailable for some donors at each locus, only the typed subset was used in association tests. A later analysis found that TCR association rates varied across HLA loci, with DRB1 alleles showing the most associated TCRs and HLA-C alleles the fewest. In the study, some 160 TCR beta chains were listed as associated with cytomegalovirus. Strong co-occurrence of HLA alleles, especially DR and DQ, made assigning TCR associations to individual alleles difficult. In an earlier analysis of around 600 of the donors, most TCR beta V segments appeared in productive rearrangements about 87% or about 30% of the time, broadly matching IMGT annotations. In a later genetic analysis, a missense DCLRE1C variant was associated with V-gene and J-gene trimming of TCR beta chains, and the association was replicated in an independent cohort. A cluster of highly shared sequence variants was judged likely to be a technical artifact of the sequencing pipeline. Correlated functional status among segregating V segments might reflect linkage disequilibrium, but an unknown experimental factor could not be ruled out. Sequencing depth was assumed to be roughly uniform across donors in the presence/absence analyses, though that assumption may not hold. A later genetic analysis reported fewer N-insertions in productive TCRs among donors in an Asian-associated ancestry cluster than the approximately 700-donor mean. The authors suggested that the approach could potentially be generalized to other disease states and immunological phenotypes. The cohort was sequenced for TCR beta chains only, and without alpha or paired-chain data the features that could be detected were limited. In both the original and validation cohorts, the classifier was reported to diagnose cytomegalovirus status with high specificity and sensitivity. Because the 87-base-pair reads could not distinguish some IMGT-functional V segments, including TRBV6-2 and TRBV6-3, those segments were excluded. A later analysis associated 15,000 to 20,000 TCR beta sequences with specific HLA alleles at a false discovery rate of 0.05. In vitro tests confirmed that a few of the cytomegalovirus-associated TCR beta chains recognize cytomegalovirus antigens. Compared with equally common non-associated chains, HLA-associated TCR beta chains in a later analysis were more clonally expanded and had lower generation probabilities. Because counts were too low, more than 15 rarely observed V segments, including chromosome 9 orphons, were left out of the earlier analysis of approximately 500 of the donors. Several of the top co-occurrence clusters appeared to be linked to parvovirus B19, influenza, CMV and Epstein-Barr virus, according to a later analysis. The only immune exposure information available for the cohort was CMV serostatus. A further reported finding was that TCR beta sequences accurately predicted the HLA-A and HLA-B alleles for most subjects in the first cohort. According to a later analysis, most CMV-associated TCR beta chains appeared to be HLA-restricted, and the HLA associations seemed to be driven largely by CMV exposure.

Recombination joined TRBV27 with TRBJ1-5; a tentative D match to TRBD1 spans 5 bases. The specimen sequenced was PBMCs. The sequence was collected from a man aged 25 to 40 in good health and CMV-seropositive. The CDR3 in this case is CASSPISWGQPQHF. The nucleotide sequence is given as TGTGCCAGCAGCCCCATTTCATGGGGCCAGCCCCAGCATTTT.